Listed below are T cell receptor beta chains from one sample, sequenced in a study of regulatory and conventional T cells in RAG deficiency. Generated by immunoSEQ multiplex PCR, the TCRdb table keeps only in-frame clones and is missing some. The sample lists around 37,000 clones; around nine tenths were seen once. The same sample was also studied in work on regulatory T cells.

Sequencing input: CD8+ T cells sorted from blood. Receptors were obtained from a human donor in good health. Both conserved end residues are part of each CDR3. Fields, in order: J gene, D gene, CDR3 length, V gene, clone size, CDR3 protein, CDR3 DNA. A D gene is named only where the DNA matches it firmly. The size entry is marked missing in some rows and otherwise reads once, few, many or a size class.

J gene: TRBJ2-3
D gene: -
CDR3 length: 15
V gene: TRBV5-1
clone size: -
CDR3 protein: CASSLAQGRTDTQYF
CDR3 DNA: TGCGCCAGCAGCTTGGCGCAGGGACGCACAGATACGCAGTATTTT

J gene: TRBJ2-3
D gene: -
CDR3 length: 15
V gene: TRBV7-3
clone size: once
CDR3 protein: CASSAGGPGTDTQYF
CDR3 DNA: TGTGCCAGCAGTGCTGGGGGGCCGGGCACAGATACGCAGTATTTT

J gene: TRBJ1-1
D gene: -
CDR3 length: 17
V gene: TRBV4-1
clone size: once
CDR3 protein: CASSQDAPGGLMTEAFF
CDR3 DNA: TGCGCCAGCAGCCAAGATGCCCCGGGGGGGCTGATGACTGAAGCTTTCTTT

J gene: TRBJ2-2
D gene: -
CDR3 length: 13
V gene: TRBV19
clone size: -
CDR3 protein: CASSIFYTGELFF
CDR3 DNA: TGTGCCAGTAGTATATTTTACACCGGGGAGCTGTTTTTT

J gene: TRBJ1-2
D gene: TRBD1
CDR3 length: 14
V gene: TRBV14
clone size: once
CDR3 protein: CASSPGTVGYGYTF
CDR3 DNA: TGTGCCAGCAGCCCAGGGACAGTGGGATATGGCTACACCTTC

J gene: TRBJ2-7
D gene: -
CDR3 length: 14
V gene: TRBV5-4
clone size: -
CDR3 protein: CASSFRDGAYEQYF
CDR3 DNA: TGTGCCAGCAGCTTCCGGGACGGAGCCTACGAGCAGTACTTC

J gene: TRBJ2-3
D gene: -
CDR3 length: 13
V gene: TRBV28
clone size: -
CDR3 protein: CASSSGGTDTQYF
CDR3 DNA: TGTGCCAGCAGTAGCGGAGGCACAGATACGCAGTATTTT

J gene: TRBJ2-3
D gene: TRBD2
CDR3 length: 14
V gene: TRBV7-3
clone size: -
CDR3 protein: CASSQSGVHDTQYF
CDR3 DNA: TGTGCCAGCAGCCAAAGCGGGGTCCACGATACGCAGTATTTT

J gene: TRBJ2-3
D gene: -
CDR3 length: 12
V gene: TRBV5-1
clone size: -
CDR3 protein: CASSLNFDTQYF
CDR3 DNA: TGCGCCAGCAGCTTGAACTTTGATACGCAGTATTTT

J gene: TRBJ2-5
D gene: -
CDR3 length: 14
V gene: TRBV5-1
clone size: few
CDR3 protein: CASSLANGQETQYF
CDR3 DNA: TGCGCCAGCAGCTTGGCCAACGGCCAAGAGACCCAGTACTTC

J gene: TRBJ1-2
D gene: -
CDR3 length: 13
V gene: TRBV9
clone size: -
CDR3 protein: CASSQSSHYGYTF
CDR3 DNA: TGTGCCAGCAGCCAAAGTAGCCACTATGGCTACACCTTC

J gene: TRBJ2-7
D gene: -
CDR3 length: 12
V gene: TRBV5-1
clone size: -
CDR3 protein: CASSPTVNEQYF
CDR3 DNA: TGCGCCAGCAGCCCGACGGTAAACGAGCAGTACTTC

J gene: TRBJ2-5
D gene: -
CDR3 length: 11
V gene: TRBV6-5
clone size: -
CDR3 protein: CASSAQETQYF
CDR3 DNA: TGTGCCAGCAGTGCCCAAGAGACCCAGTACTTC

J gene: TRBJ2-2
D gene: -
CDR3 length: 14
V gene: TRBV2
clone size: -
CDR3 protein: CASSPGAFTGELFF
CDR3 DNA: TGTGCCAGCAGTCCGGGGGCGTTCACCGGGGAGCTGTTTTTT

J gene: TRBJ2-3
D gene: TRBD2
CDR3 length: 16
V gene: TRBV19
clone size: -
CDR3 protein: CASLAPSGSGKDTQYF
CDR3 DNA: TGTGCCAGTCTGGCCCCTAGCGGGAGCGGAAAAGATACGCAGTATTTT

J gene: TRBJ2-3
D gene: TRBD2
CDR3 length: 15
V gene: TRBV27
clone size: once
CDR3 protein: CASSAPGTSGSTQYF
CDR3 DNA: TGTGCCAGCAGTGCCCCCGGGACTAGCGGGAGTACGCAGTATTTT

J gene: TRBJ2-5
D gene: TRBD2
CDR3 length: 16
V gene: TRBV7-9
clone size: -
CDR3 protein: CASSSGLAGMRETQYF
CDR3 DNA: TGTGCCAGCAGCTCGGGACTAGCGGGAATGAGAGAGACCCAGTACTTC

J gene: TRBJ2-1
D gene: -
CDR3 length: 11
V gene: TRBV9
clone size: -
CDR3 protein: CASSVGDEQFF
CDR3 DNA: TGTGCCAGCAGCGTAGGAGATGAGCAGTTCTTC

J gene: TRBJ2-7
D gene: -
CDR3 length: 14
V gene: TRBV16
clone size: -
CDR3 protein: CASSQSAKFYEQYF
CDR3 DNA: TGTGCCAGCAGCCAATCGGCCAAGTTCTACGAGCAGTACTTC

J gene: TRBJ2-2
D gene: -
CDR3 length: 14
V gene: TRBV4-1
clone size: -
CDR3 protein: CASSQTANTGELFF
CDR3 DNA: TGCGCCAGCAGCCAGACAGCGAACACCGGGGAGCTGTTTTTT

J gene: TRBJ2-1
D gene: -
CDR3 length: 14
V gene: TRBV6-6
clone size: -
CDR3 protein: CASRPPTADNEQFF
CDR3 DNA: TGTGCCAGCAGGCCTCCGACAGCCGACAATGAGCAGTTCTTC

J gene: TRBJ2-1
D gene: TRBD2
CDR3 length: 18
V gene: TRBV11-2
clone size: -
CDR3 protein: CASSLDAPGLEYYNEQFF
CDR3 DNA: TGTGCCAGCAGCTTAGACGCCCCGGGACTAGAGTACTACAATGAGCAGTTCTTC

J gene: TRBJ2-5
D gene: TRBD2
CDR3 length: 15
V gene: TRBV7-9
clone size: -
CDR3 protein: CASSSGLAVEETQYF
CDR3 DNA: TGTGCCAGCAGCTCTGGACTAGCGGTAGAAGAGACCCAGTACTTC

J gene: TRBJ2-3
D gene: -
CDR3 length: 14
V gene: TRBV7-2
clone size: -
CDR3 protein: CASSLRTSGVTQYF
CDR3 DNA: TGTGCCAGCAGCCTCCGGACGTCGGGAGTTACGCAGTATTTT

J gene: TRBJ2-1
D gene: TRBD2
CDR3 length: 16
V gene: TRBV18
clone size: -
CDR3 protein: CASSKIAGVGVNEQFF
CDR3 DNA: TGTGCCAGCTCAAAAATAGCGGGCGTTGGGGTCAATGAGCAGTTCTTC

J gene: TRBJ2-1
D gene: TRBD1
CDR3 length: 13
V gene: TRBV15
clone size: -
CDR3 protein: CATSRDWDSEQFF
CDR3 DNA: TGTGCCACCAGCAGAGATTGGGACAGTGAGCAGTTCTTC

J gene: TRBJ1-3
D gene: -
CDR3 length: 15
V gene: TRBV5-1
clone size: -
CDR3 protein: CASSWWGNRGNTIYF
CDR3 DNA: TGCGCCAGCAGCTGGTGGGGTAATCGAGGAAACACCATATATTTT

J gene: TRBJ1-5
D gene: TRBD1
CDR3 length: 16
V gene: TRBV16
clone size: few
CDR3 protein: CASSPRFGTGNQPQHF
CDR3 DNA: TGTGCCAGCAGCCCACGCTTCGGGACAGGCAATCAGCCCCAGCATTTT

J gene: TRBJ2-3
D gene: TRBD2
CDR3 length: 13
V gene: TRBV11-3
clone size: once
CDR3 protein: CASGNSGGGTQYF
CDR3 DNA: TGTGCCAGCGGTAATAGCGGGGGTGGTACGCAGTATTTT

J gene: TRBJ2-3
D gene: TRBD2
CDR3 length: 15
V gene: TRBV4-2
clone size: -
CDR3 protein: CASSQGLAVTDTQYF
CDR3 DNA: TGTGCCAGCAGCCAGGGACTAGCGGTCACAGATACGCAGTATTTT

J gene: TRBJ1-3
D gene: -
CDR3 length: 16
V gene: TRBV4-1
clone size: once
CDR3 protein: CASSQETGNSGNTIYF
CDR3 DNA: TGCGCCAGCAGCCAAGAGACAGGAAACTCTGGAAACACCATATATTTT

J gene: TRBJ2-1
D gene: -
CDR3 length: 12
V gene: TRBV27
clone size: once
CDR3 protein: CASSFPGTGPVF
CDR3 DNA: TGTGCCAGCAGTTTCCCGGGGACGGGCCCAGTCTTC

J gene: TRBJ1-2
D gene: TRBD1
CDR3 length: 14
V gene: TRBV27
clone size: -
CDR3 protein: CASSFRQGFYGYTF
CDR3 DNA: TGTGCCAGCAGTTTCAGACAGGGGTTCTATGGCTACACCTTC

J gene: TRBJ2-2
D gene: -
CDR3 length: 15
V gene: TRBV14
clone size: few
CDR3 protein: CASTQTGFDTGELFF
CDR3 DNA: TGTGCCAGCACACAGACAGGCTTCGACACCGGGGAGCTGTTTTTT

J gene: TRBJ1-1
D gene: TRBD1
CDR3 length: 13
V gene: TRBV2
clone size: -
CDR3 protein: CASSGTGVTEAFF
CDR3 DNA: TGTGCCAGCAGCGGGACAGGGGTGACTGAAGCTTTCTTT

J gene: TRBJ1-2
D gene: -
CDR3 length: 13
V gene: TRBV19
clone size: -
CDR3 protein: CASSNTGIVGYTF
CDR3 DNA: TGTGCCAGTAGTAACACAGGTATCGTTGGCTACACCTTC

J gene: TRBJ1-1
D gene: TRBD1
CDR3 length: 12
V gene: TRBV2
clone size: -
CDR3 protein: CATRQGPTEAFF
CDR3 DNA: TGTGCCACCCGACAGGGGCCTACTGAAGCTTTCTTT

J gene: TRBJ2-5
D gene: TRBD1
CDR3 length: 15
V gene: TRBV18
clone size: -
CDR3 protein: CASSRKTGTQETQYF
CDR3 DNA: TGTGCCAGCTCACGAAAGACAGGGACACAAGAGACCCAGTACTTC

J gene: TRBJ1-2
D gene: TRBD1
CDR3 length: 13
V gene: TRBV6-5
clone size: -
CDR3 protein: CASTLDRDNGYTF
CDR3 DNA: TGTGCCAGCACCCTTGACAGGGATAATGGCTACACCTTC

J gene: TRBJ1-2
D gene: TRBD1
CDR3 length: 15
V gene: TRBV5-1
clone size: -
CDR3 protein: CASSPRTGSGYGYTF
CDR3 DNA: TGCGCCAGCAGCCCGCGGACAGGGTCGGGCTATGGCTACACCTTC

J gene: TRBJ1-3
D gene: -
CDR3 length: 16
V gene: TRBV21-1
clone size: -
CDR3 protein: CASSKRQKPPGNTIYF
CDR3 DNA: TGTGCCAGCAGCAAAAGACAGAAACCACCTGGAAACACCATATATTTT

J gene: TRBJ1-1
D gene: -
CDR3 length: 14
V gene: TRBV10-1
clone size: -
CDR3 protein: CASSQDYVGTEAFF
CDR3 DNA: TGCGCCAGCAGCCAGGATTATGTTGGCACTGAAGCTTTCTTT

J gene: TRBJ2-5
D gene: -
CDR3 length: 15
V gene: TRBV7-9
clone size: -
CDR3 protein: CASSLDAGRQETQYF
CDR3 DNA: TGTGCCAGCAGCTTAGATGCAGGGAGGCAAGAGACCCAGTACTTC